This passage covers 16 T cell receptor beta chains from one sample sequenced in a study of shared clonotypes between healthy human individuals. The assay was immunoSEQ multiplex PCR, and TCRdb's table has in-frame clones only and misses some. This table holds more than 2,000,000 clones, over 90% found once. The specimen sequenced was naive CD4+ T cells from PBMCs. Subset indicated: CD45RA+ positively selected. All receptors come from a man aged 18 to 30 in good health. Some clones in this sample may be carry-over from other donors' samples.

The rearrangement uses TRBV7-2 and TRBJ2-1, with unresolved D. Germline V gene sequence: CDR1 SGHTA, CDR2 FQGNSA. The CDR3 loop spans 15 amino acids. Trimming cost V 0 bases and J 4 bases, with 10 bases left between them. CDR3 DNA: TGTGCCAGCAGCTTAGCTCTTTTCGTTTACAATGAGCAGTTCTTC. Protein: CASSLALFVYNEQFF. Drawing the rest from reference TRBV7-2 and TRBJ2-1, the complete variable domain is GAGVSQSPSNKVTEKGKDVELRCDPISGHTALYWYRQSLGQGLEFLIYFQGNSAPDKSGLPSDRFSAERTGGSVSTLTIQRTQQEDSAVYLCASSLALFVYNEQFFGPGTRLTVL.

The rearrangement joins TRBV5-1 to TRBJ2-5; weak D call: TRBD1 (6 bases). Trimming stripped 1 base from V and 4 bases from J, with 14 bases between. The V gene's germline CDR1 is SGHRS and CDR2 YFSETQ. The CDR3 covers 15 residues. This CDR3 reads CASSLTKQGRETQYF. The CDR3 DNA is TGCGCCAGCAGCTTGACGAAACAGGGCCGAGAGACCCAGTACTTC.

This chain's CDR3 is CASSRKLRGTNEKLFF. The CDR3 nucleotides are TGCGCCAGCAGCCGGAAACTCAGGGGAACTAATGAAAAACTGTTTTTT. This chain links TRBV5-1 with TRBJ1-4, with D perhaps TRBD1 (6 bases). V shed 4 bases and J shed 1 base, with 14 bases lying between them. The CDR3 contains 16 residues. The germline CDR1 and CDR2 sequences are SGHRS and YFSETQ.

This clone was recorded a few times. Other nucleotide sequences in the sample specify the same CDR3. The chain employs TRBV9 and TRBJ1-1; the D is unclear. The CDR3 is 13 residues long. Germline assignment: CDR1 SGDLS and CDR2 YYNGEE. V lost 0 bases and J lost 1, with 4 bases in between. Here the CDR3 reads CASSVAQNTEAFF. In DNA form, the CDR3 reads TGTGCCAGCAGCGTAGCACAGAACACTGAAGCTTTCTTT.

The V and J genes are TRBV28 and TRBJ1-3; possibly TRBD1 for D (6 bases). Germline V CDR1 and CDR2: MDHEN, SYDVKM. Trimming shortened V by 7 bases and J by 6 bases, and 19 bases separated the two germline ends. CDR3 size: 15 residues. The CDR3 nucleotides read TGTGCCAGCACCGCAGCATCCACAGGGCCAAACACCATATATTTT. This gives the protein CASTAASTGPNTIYF.

This chain links TRBV5-4 with TRBJ1-2; 8 bases fit TRBD1. Germline CDR1 SGHNT, CDR2 YYREEE (reference sequence). The ends lost 5 bases at V and 2 bases at J; junction bases unmatched: 8. The CDR3 runs to 15 residues. As DNA, the CDR3 is TGTGCCAGCAGAGAATCTCAGGGGGCCAACTATGGCTACACCTTC. The encoded protein is CASRESQGANYGYTF.

This chain uses TRBV11-2 with TRBJ2-4, with 14 bases matching TRBD2. Germline CDR1 and CDR2: SGHAT and FQNNGV. Trimming at V came to 5 bases and at J to 9 bases, leaving 9 bases not matched to a gene. CDR3 size: 16 residues. The CDR3, as DNA: TGTGCCAGCAGCAAGGGACTAGCGGGGGTTTCGGTCATTCAGTACTTC. This translates into CASSKGLAGVSVIQYF.

CDR3 sequence (DNA): TGCGCCAGCAGCCAATCCCCTGGTTGGGGTGGATATGGCTACACCTTC. Protein sequence: CASSQSPGWGGYGYTF. This chain uses TRBV4-3 with TRBJ1-2, with D hard to call. The germline V gene has CDR1 LGHNA and CDR2 YSLEER. The CDR3 extends over 16 amino acids. V dropped 2 bases and J dropped 5 bases, with 18 bases sitting between them.

This clone has just one count. The J gene is TRBJ2-7, the V gene TRBV5-1; TRBD1 agrees at 8 bases. The CDR3 spans 16 residues. Per the germline V gene, CDR1 is SGHRS and CDR2 is YFSETQ. The J segment lost 7 bases and the V segment lost 0 bases, leaving 12 bases of the junction unmatched. The CDR3, as DNA: TGCGCCAGCAGCTTGGCCCTTGCAGGGGGCGTCCCGGAGCAGTACTTC. This codes for CASSLALAGGVPEQYF.

This clone was found once. V and J are TRBV28 and TRBJ2-1; D is tentatively TRBD1 or TRBD2 (5 bases each). V lost 2 bases and J lost 10, with 15 bases in between. The V gene's germline CDR1 is MDHEN and CDR2 SYDVKM. This CDR3 comprises 14 residues. Written as DNA, the CDR3 is TGTGCCAGCAGTTTAGTAGGGACCGCCGGGGAGCAGTTCTTC. It translates to CASSLVGTAGEQFF.

This rearrangement joins TRBV7-9 to TRBJ2-3; 13 bases are a match to TRBD2. Germline loops: CDR1 SEHNR, CDR2 FQNEAQ (reference sequence). V lost 5 bases to trimming and J lost 3 bases; unmatched junction nucleotides: 5. The CDR3 consists of 16 residues. The CDR3 is CASSRTSGRGTDTQYF. The CDR3 bases are TGTGCCAGCAGCCGTACTAGCGGGAGGGGGACAGATACGCAGTATTTT. Full variable domain (missing parts from reference TRBV7-9 and TRBJ2-3): DTGVSQNPRHKITKRGQNVTFRCDPISEHNRLYWYRQTLGQGPEFLTYFQNEAQLEKSRLLSDRFSAERPKGSFSTLEIQRTEQGDSAMYLCASSRTSGRGTDTQYFGPGTRLTVL.

The chain employs TRBV6-5 and TRBJ1-2, with D possibly matching TRBD1 (6 bases). Germline loops: CDR1 MNHEY, CDR2 SVGAGI. This CDR3 spans 16 amino acids. Trimming stripped 0 bases from V and 4 bases from J, with 15 bases between. The CDR3 DNA sequence: TGTGCCAGCAGTTACTCGTGGACAGCCTCATCCTATGGCTACACCTTC. Its protein product is CASSYSWTASSYGYTF.

This sequence joins TRBV28 and TRBJ1-4; TRBD1 is a possible D gene (6 bases). The CDR3 has 13 amino acids. V lost 3 bases and J lost 14, with 16 bases in between. In germline, CDR1 is MDHEN, CDR2 SYDVKM. CDR3 nucleotide sequence: TGTGCCAGCAGTTTTGGGGGGGCGCAGGCCCTGTTTTTT. Translation: CASSFGGAQALFF.

The rearrangement joins TRBV6-1 to TRBJ2-4; D ambiguous. Trimming took 1 base from V and 2 from J, leaving 15 bases between them. The CDR3 loop spans 17 amino acids. Germline V gene data show CDR1 as MNHNS and CDR2 as SASEGT. The CDR3 region has the DNA TGTGCCAGCAGTGAAGTCCCCACAAGGATAACCAAAAACATTCAGTACTTC. This sequence encodes CASSEVPTRITKNIQYF.

The J gene is TRBJ1-1, the V gene TRBV6-6, with 7 bases matching TRBD1. V gave up 5 bases and J gave up 11 bases; unmatched junction bases: 11. CDR3 length equals 13 residues. Germline assignment: CDR1 MNHNY and CDR2 SVGAGI (reference sequence). The CDR3 DNA is TGTGCCAGCAGTAACCGGGAACAGGGGACGGCTTTCTTT. It specifies CASSNREQGTAFF.

The rearrangement uses TRBV7-9 and TRBJ2-5; 8 positions match TRBD2. CDR1 is SEHNR, CDR2 FQNEAQ, per germline (reference sequence). CDR3 length: 14 residues. The junction had 7 bases not matched to a gene; V was cut back by 8 bases and J by 2 bases. The CDR3 protein is CASGKTGGQETQYF. CDR3 nucleotides: TGTGCCAGCGGGAAGACGGGGGGGCAAGAGACCCAGTACTTC.